Sequencing of this T cell receptor beta chain was carried out in a study of T cell responses to AZD1222 COVID-19 vaccine. V was cut by 6 bases and J by 4 bases, with 22 bases left in between. Germline V lookup: CDR1 WSHSY, CDR2 SAAADI. The CDR3 runs 17 residues. The repertoire was sequenced with immunoSEQ multiplex PCR; TCRdb's copy has only in-frame clones and lacks some. This table holds tens of thousands of clones, under 95% found once. The genes are TRBV10-2 and TRBJ1-3; D is perhaps TRBD1 (5 bases). This clonotype was sampled from an adult in good health. The material was peripheral blood, obtained on day 0 of AZD1222 vaccination. The CDR3 bases are TGCGCCAGCAGCTCTTTCAGGAGGGGAACAATAGGAAACACCATATATTTT. It translates to CASSSFRRGTIGNTIYF.